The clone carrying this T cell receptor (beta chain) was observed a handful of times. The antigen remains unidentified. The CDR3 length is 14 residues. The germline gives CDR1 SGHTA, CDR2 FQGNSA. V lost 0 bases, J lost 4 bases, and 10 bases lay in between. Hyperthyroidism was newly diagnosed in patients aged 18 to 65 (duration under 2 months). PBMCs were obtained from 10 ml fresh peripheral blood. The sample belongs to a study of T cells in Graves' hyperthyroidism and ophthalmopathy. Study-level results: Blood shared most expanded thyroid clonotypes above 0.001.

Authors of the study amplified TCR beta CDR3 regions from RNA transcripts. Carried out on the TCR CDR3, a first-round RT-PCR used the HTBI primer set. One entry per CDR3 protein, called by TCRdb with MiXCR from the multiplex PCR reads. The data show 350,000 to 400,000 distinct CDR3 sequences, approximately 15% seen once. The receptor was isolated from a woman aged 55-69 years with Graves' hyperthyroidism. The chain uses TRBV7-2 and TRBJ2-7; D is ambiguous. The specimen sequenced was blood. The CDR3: CASSLAGSLYEQYF. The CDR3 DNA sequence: TGTGCCAGCAGCTTAGCGGGCAGCCTATACGAGCAGTACTTC.